This TCR beta chain was sequenced for a study of blood T cell repertoires in COVID-19. At the level of the study: Samples taken during acute and convalescent COVID-19 were collected in the United States, Italy and Spain.

In the study's own analysis: The assay estimated nucleated cells by amplifying reference gene primers. The repertoire was sequenced with immunoSEQ multiplex PCR; TCRdb's copy has only in-frame clones and lacks some. D and trimming were read from the DNA, whereas the V and J calls and clone size are those reported in that table. The table records 200,000 or so clones, less than 90% of them present only once. This CDR3 comprises 18 residues. Deletions cut 0 bases from V and 0 bases from J, with 12 bases between. The V gene's germline CDR1 is SGHVS and CDR2 FQNEAQ. This receptor was identified in a man between 65 and 80 years old with active or convalescent COVID-19. The chain carries TRBV7-8 and TRBJ1-6; D is unclear. The sequenced material came from peripheral blood. The CDR3 spells CASSLARAGSSYNSPLHF. The DNA for the CDR3 is TGTGCCAGCAGCTTAGCGCGGGCAGGTAGCTCCTATAATTCACCCCTCCACTTT.